This T cell receptor (beta chain) was obtained from a study of blood T cell repertoires in COVID-19. Looking at the study overall: The samples span acute and convalescent COVID-19 from the United States, Italy and Spain. The cDNA or gDNA used as material had been derived from T cells, B-cell-depleted T cells, or PBMCs.

Methods used by the authors: Cell counts per sample came from amplifying reference gene primers. Profiling relied on immunoSEQ multiplex PCR, and the TCRdb table lists in-frame clones only, not all of them. D and trimming were read from the DNA, whereas the V and J calls and clone size are those reported in that table. The sample consists of 70,000 to 95,000 clones, 89% of them appearing once. Germline CDR1 is GTSNPN and CDR2 is SVGIG (reference sequence). The CDR3 runs to 15 residues. With 2 bases removed from V and 2 bases from J, the gap between germline ends came to 14 bases. This TCR was recovered from a woman of 80 years or more with active COVID-19. The genes are TRBV30 and TRBJ2-3, with TRBD1 as a possible D gene (6 bases). The specimen sequenced was peripheral blood. CDR3 residues: CAWSTGTQLTDTQYF. Written as DNA, the CDR3 is TGTGCCTGGAGTACCGGGACACAACTCACAGATACGCAGTATTTT.